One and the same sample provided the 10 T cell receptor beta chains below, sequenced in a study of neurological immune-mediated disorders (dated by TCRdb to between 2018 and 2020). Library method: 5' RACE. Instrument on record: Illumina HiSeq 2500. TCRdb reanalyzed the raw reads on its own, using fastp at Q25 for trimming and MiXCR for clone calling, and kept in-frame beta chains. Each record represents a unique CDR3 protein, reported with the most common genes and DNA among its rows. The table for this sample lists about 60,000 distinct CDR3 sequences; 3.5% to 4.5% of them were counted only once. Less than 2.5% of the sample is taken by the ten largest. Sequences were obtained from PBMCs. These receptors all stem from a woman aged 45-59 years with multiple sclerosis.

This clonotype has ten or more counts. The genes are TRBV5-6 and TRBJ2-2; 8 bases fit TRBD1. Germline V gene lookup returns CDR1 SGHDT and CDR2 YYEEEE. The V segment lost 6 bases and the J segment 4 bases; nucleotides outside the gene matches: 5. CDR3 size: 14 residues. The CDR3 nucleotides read TGTGCCAGCAACCAGGGGGCGCCCACCGGGGAGCTGTTTTTT. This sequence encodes CASNQGAPTGELFF.

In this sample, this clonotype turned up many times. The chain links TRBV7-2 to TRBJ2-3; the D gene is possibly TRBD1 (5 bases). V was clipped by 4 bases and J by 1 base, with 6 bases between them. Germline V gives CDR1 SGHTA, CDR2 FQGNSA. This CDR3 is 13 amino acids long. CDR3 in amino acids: CASSSQGTDTQYF. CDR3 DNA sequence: TGTGCCAGCAGCTCACAGGGCACAGATACGCAGTATTTT.

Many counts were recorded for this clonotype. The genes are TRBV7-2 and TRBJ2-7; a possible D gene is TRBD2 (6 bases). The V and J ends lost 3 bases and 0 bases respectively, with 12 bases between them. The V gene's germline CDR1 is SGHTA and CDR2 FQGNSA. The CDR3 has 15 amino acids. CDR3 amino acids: CASSLRGLSSYEQYF. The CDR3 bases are TGTGCCAGCAGCTTGAGGGGACTTAGCTCCTACGAGCAGTACTTC.

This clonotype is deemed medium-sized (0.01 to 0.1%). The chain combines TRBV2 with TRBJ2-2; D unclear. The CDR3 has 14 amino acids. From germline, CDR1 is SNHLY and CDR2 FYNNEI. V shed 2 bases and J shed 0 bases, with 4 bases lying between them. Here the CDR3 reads CASSEQPNTGELFF. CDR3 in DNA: TGTGCCAGCAGTGAACAGCCGAACACCGGGGAGCTGTTTTTT.

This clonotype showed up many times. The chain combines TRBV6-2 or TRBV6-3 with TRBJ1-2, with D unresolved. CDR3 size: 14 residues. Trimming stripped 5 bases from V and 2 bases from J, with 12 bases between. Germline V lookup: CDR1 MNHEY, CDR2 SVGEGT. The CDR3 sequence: CASSISGQNYGYTF. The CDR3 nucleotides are TGTGCCAGCAGTATCTCGGGCCAAAACTATGGCTACACCTTC.

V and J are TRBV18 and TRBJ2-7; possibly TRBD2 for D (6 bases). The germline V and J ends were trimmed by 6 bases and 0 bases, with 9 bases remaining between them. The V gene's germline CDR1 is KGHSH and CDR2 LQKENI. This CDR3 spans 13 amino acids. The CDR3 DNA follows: TGTGCCAGCTCGGCGGGATCCTCCTACGAGCAGTACTTC. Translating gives CASSAGSSYEQYF. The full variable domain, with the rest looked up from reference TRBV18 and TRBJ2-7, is NAGVMQNPRHLVRRRGQEARLRCSPMKGHSHVYWYRQLPEEGLKFMVYLQKENIIDESGMPKERFSAEFPKEGPSILRIQQVVRGDSAAYFCASSAGSSYEQYFGPGTRLTVT.

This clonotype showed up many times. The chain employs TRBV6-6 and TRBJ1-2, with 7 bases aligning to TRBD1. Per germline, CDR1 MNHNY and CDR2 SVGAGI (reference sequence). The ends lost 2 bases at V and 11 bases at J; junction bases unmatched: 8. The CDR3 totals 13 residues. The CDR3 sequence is CASSYGGTARYTF. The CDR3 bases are TGTGCCAGCAGTTACGGGGGGACAGCGCGATACACCTTC.

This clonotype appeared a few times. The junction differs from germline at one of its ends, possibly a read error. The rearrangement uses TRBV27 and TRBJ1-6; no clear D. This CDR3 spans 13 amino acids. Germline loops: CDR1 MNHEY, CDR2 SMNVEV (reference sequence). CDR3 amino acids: CASSGRGGSPLNF. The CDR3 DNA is TGTGCCAGCAGTGGCAGAGGTGGTTCACCCCTCAACTTT.

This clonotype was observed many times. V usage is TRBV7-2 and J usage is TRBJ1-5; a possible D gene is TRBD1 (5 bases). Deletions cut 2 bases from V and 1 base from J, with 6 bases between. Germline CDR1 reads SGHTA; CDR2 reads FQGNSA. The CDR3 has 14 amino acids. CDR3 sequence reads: CASSLWDSNQPQHF. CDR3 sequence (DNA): TGTGCCAGCAGCTTATGGGACAGCAATCAGCCCCAGCATTTT. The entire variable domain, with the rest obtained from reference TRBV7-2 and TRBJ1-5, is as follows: GAGVSQSPSNKVTEKGKDVELRCDPISGHTALYWYRQSLGQGLEFLIYFQGNSAPDKSGLPSDRFSAERTGGSVSTLTIQRTQQEDSAVYLCASSLWDSNQPQHFGDGTRLSIL.

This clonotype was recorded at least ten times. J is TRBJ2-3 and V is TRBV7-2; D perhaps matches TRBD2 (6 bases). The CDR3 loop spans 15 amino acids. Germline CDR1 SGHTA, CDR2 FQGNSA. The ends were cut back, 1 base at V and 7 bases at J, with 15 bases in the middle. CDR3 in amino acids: CASSLEGRGTYTQYF. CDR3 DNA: TGTGCCAGCAGCTTAGAAGGGCGGGGCACGTATACGCAGTATTTT.